These 6 T cell receptor beta chains share one sample of origin, sequenced in a study of early T cells in non-severe SARS-CoV-2 infection. TCRdb fed the 5' RACE reads into MiXCR, producing one record per CDR3 protein. The sample lists tens of thousands of distinct CDR3 sequences, around an eighth occurring once. Sequencing was carried out using whole blood. These TCRs come from an adult who was a healthcare worker with PCR-confirmed SARS-CoV-2 infection or an uninfected control (not recorded which).

The chain recombines TRBV5-4 with TRBJ1-2; D possibly corresponds to TRBD1 (6 bases). The CDR3 totals 15 residues. The germline V gene has CDR1 SGHNT and CDR2 YYREEE (reference sequence). Trimming removed 5 bases from V and 4 bases from J, with 18 bases in between. The CDR3 region has the DNA TGTGCCAGCAGTTATAGCCGGGGGCAGCCCTATGGCTACACCTTC. Translation: CASSYSRGQPYGYTF.

This clonotype was observed many times. The chain employs TRBV7-9 and TRBJ1-6; TRBD1 matches at 8 bases. The CDR3 length is 15 residues. CDR1 is SEHNR and CDR2 is FQNEAQ in the germline V gene (reference sequence). V lost 5 bases, J lost 3 bases, and 3 bases stayed unmatched. The CDR3: CASSRTGGYNSPLHF. The CDR3 DNA follows: TGTGCCAGCAGCCGTACAGGGGGCTATAATTCACCCCTCCACTTT.

This clonotype was counted a few times. J is TRBJ1-4 and V is TRBV12-3 or TRBV12-4; D is unclear. The V end lost 3 bases, the J end lost 6 bases, and 8 bases lay between the germline ends. The CDR3 spans 13 residues. CDR3 bases: TGTGCCAGCAGTTTTAGCCATTATGAAAAACTGTTTTTT. It encodes CASSFSHYEKLFF.

This clonotype was picked up a small number of times. The chain links TRBV29-1 to TRBJ2-1; 7 nucleotides line up with TRBD1. CDR3 length: 12 amino acids. V lost 3 bases to trimming and J lost 7 bases; unmatched junction nucleotides: 3. From germline, CDR1 is SQVTM and CDR2 ANQGSEA. CDR3 nucleotides: TGCAGCGTTGAGCGGACAGGAAATGAGCAGTTCTTC. Translation gives CSVERTGNEQFF.

The chain uses TRBV10-3 and TRBJ1-5; 9 nucleotides agree with TRBD1. The CDR3 runs to 15 residues. J gave up 6 bases and V 0 bases, and 3 bases lay outside the gene matches. Germline V CDR1 and CDR2: ENHRY, SYGVKD. Written as DNA, the CDR3 is TGTGCCATCAGTGAGTCGGGGACAGGGAGTCAGCCCCAGCATTTT. Translated: CAISESGTGSQPQHF.

Sample share makes this clonotype medium-sized. The chain carries TRBV29-1 and TRBJ2-1; 10 positions match TRBD2. Germline lookup yields CDR1 SQVTM and CDR2 ANQGSEA. J gave up 7 bases and V 4 bases, and 7 bases lay outside the gene matches. CDR3 length equals 14 residues. This CDR3 is CSVVSLAGVNEQFF. CDR3 nucleotides: TGCAGCGTTGTATCGCTAGCGGGAGTGAATGAGCAGTTCTTC.